What follows are 2 T cell receptor beta chains derived from one specimen sequenced in a study of blood T cells in healthy people across ages. PCR was performed a second time for about 6 to 12 cycles using a sample-barcoded 5' primer and a J-beta primer mix. TCRdb analysed the 5' RACE reads with MiXCR anew, one entry per CDR3 protein. The sample consists of hundreds of thousands of distinct CDR3 sequences, 25% to 30% of them appearing once. The sample was blood. These TCRs come from an elderly woman in good health.

A few counts support this clonotype. The chain joins TRBV6-2 or TRBV6-3 to TRBJ2-3, with 10 bases that match TRBD1. CDR3 length equals 15 residues. The J segment lost 4 bases and the V segment lost 6 bases, leaving 7 bases of the junction unmatched. The V gene's germline CDR1 is MNHEY and CDR2 SVGEGT. CDR3 region: CASRAGTGEADTQYF. The CDR3 region has the DNA TGTGCCAGCAGAGCAGGGACAGGGGAAGCAGATACGCAGTATTTT.

The sample holds many counts of this clonotype. J is TRBJ2-3 and V is TRBV20-1; TRBD2 matches 9 bases. Per the germline V gene, CDR1 is DFQATT and CDR2 is SNEGSKA (reference sequence). The CDR3 sequence is 14 residues long. V trimming: 3 bases; J trimming: 6 bases; junction bases outside the gene matches: 7. The CDR3 is CSASRGGGPDTQYF. The CDR3 DNA sequence: TGCAGTGCTAGCCGCGGGGGGGGACCCGATACGCAGTATTTT.